The T cell receptor (beta chain) described here comes from a study of cytomegalovirus exposure and HLA in healthy donors. PCR primers comprised 60 Vbeta and 13 Jbeta primers. The assay was immunoSEQ multiplex PCR, and TCRdb's table has in-frame clones only and misses some. The sample lists 150,000 to 200,000 clones; approximately 80% were seen once. CDR1 is MGHRA, CDR2 YSYEKL, per germline. This CDR3 region has 11 residues. Trimming pared 1 base from V and 8 bases from J, leaving 4 bases between. The genes are TRBV4-1 and TRBJ2-3; no firm D call. This clonotype was sampled from a woman between 18 and 30 years old in good health and CMV-seropositive. The sample taken for sequencing was PBMCs. CDR3 DNA: TGCGCCAGCAGCCAAGCCTCTACGCAGTATTTT. Encoded protein: CASSQASTQYF.